The sequence of this T cell receptor beta chain was determined in a study of shared clonotypes between healthy human individuals (dated by TCRdb to between 2020 and 2021). Notes on the research overall: The cohort comprised a couple of women and three men aged 18 to 49 years. To estimate repertoire size and how much clonotypes are shared between individuals, the study performed deep sequencing of blood TCR repertoires from a few healthy adults. To increase sequencing depth and limit assay-specific biases, different laboratories used diverse techniques to prepare libraries and sequence TCR repertoires. Each donor's leukapheresis produced roughly between roughly 0.85 and 10 billion PBMCs.

Healthy HIV-negative adults with no recently reported acute infections or vaccinations were included as donors. All donors were Caucasian adults living in Nashville, Tennessee, USA. For unsorted samples, around 85 million PBMCs were counted, and genomic DNA was extracted using the QIAamp DNA Blood Mini kit. Blood was obtained by leukapheresis, after which PBMCs were separated by Ficoll-Histopaque density gradient centrifugation and cryopreserved in liquid nitrogen vapor phase. Sequences SGHVS (CDR1) and FQNEAQ (CDR2) are obtained from the germline V gene. Reading from cysteine to phenylalanine, the CDR3 counts 18 amino acids. CDR3 DNA only is kept here, 54 bases in frame from base 1. A word on this clone: Its antigen remains unidentified. One junction end disagrees with the germline gene, perhaps due to a read error.

Summary of the overall study and its limitations: Based on pairwise subsampling, the degree of clonotype sharing among donors was expected to be affected by sequencing depth. Sampling was restricted to blood, and TCR repertoires in tissues likely differ from the TCR repertoires found in blood. Because the study included only a small number of donors, the genetic and exposure-history diversity represented was limited.

Using the deep immunoSEQ assay, multiplex PCR amplified TCR CDR3 regions from genomic DNA. Genomic DNA extracted from each cell subset was distributed evenly over all wells of several immunoSEQ 96-well plates, and each plate served as one replicate. For unsorted PBMC, each replicate PCR was loaded with roughly 270 ng genomic DNA, equivalent to approximately 33,000 T cell genomes. Unsorted PBMC genomic DNA was sequenced across ten immunoSEQ deep assay plates. Purified libraries were quantified with a Qubit 3.0 fluorometer, sized on a Bioanalyzer 2100, and re-quantified with the KAPA Library Quantification kit. A separate single-read 150-cycle Illumina NextSeq 550 flow cell was used to sequence each immunoSEQ 96-well plate. Regarding the original processing steps: Because the immunoSEQ output included only junctional sequences and no quality scores, the filtering could not be the same as the filtering used for full-length reads. Sequences were annotated with PyIR, a Python wrapper for IgBLAST v1.9, using IMGT germline references to assign V/J genes and CDR3. Reads with weak V/J assignments (E-value above 1e-6), missing CDR3, stop codons, out-of-frame junctions, or ambiguous translated residues were removed. V3J clonotypes were defined as sequences sharing the same inferred V gene, J gene, and CDR3 amino acid sequence. The percentage overlap between two repertoires was calculated by dividing the number of shared unique clonotypes by the size of the smaller repertoire. Three approaches were used to assess repertoire richness: RTK rarefaction, the Chao1 estimator, and Recon v2.1 estimates of unobserved clonotypes. TCRdb stores this immuneACCESS table with in-frame sequences only. Part of the clones is absent; in the studies checked, under half of the shortfall reflects unresolved V genes, and no reason is known for the rest. Clone size and V and J calls were adopted from that table, with D and trimming inferred from the DNA. The sample has about 480,000 clones on record, 60% to 80% of them singletons. Approximately 13% of the sample is in the top ten clones.

The clonotype comes from a woman aged 35 to 49 in good health. Some clones in this sample may be carry-over from other donors' samples. The sample taken for sequencing was PBMCs. This sequence uses TRBV7-8 and TRBJ1-2; tentative D gene TRBD1, with 6 bases matching. The DNA sequence is given as TGTGCGAGCAGCCCGCGGAGTCAGACAGGAACCACTAACTATGGCTACACCTTC. Its protein reads: CASSPRSQTGTTNYGYTF.